This T cell receptor (beta chain) emerged from a study of B cell selection in AIRE deficiency. Study findings and constraints: TCRbeta-only data showed roughly 35% of shared healthy Treg sequences in healthy Tconv.

TCRdb's copy holds only in-frame clones and misses some; the assay was immunoSEQ multiplex PCR. The sample gives fewer than 30,000 clones, 90% to 98% of which show up once; approximately 0.2% is in the top ten. The sorted conventional CD4 T cells were gated as CD4+CD127+. On this clone itself: Its antigen is undetermined.

The sequenced sample was CD4+CD127+ conventional T cells sorted from PBMCs. The receptor was derived from a human donor in good health.

The CDR3 here is CASSEFGVGTDEQYF. The DNA of the CDR3 is TGTGCCAGCAGTGAATTCGGGGTTGGGACGGACGAGCAGTACTTC. The chain combines TRBV2 with TRBJ2-7, with D possibly being TRBD1 or TRBD2 (5 bases each). This CDR3 has 15 residues. Trimming cost V 2 bases and J 5 bases, with 16 bases left between them. Germline CDR1 is SNHLY and CDR2 is FYNNEI.